This TCR beta chain came from a study of cytomegalovirus exposure and HLA in healthy donors. Overall study findings and caveats: Both high specificity and high sensitivity reportedly marked the classifier's diagnosis of cytomegalovirus status. Researchers counted around 160 TCR beta chains as cytomegalovirus-associated. For most TCR sequences rarity was the rule, although some public TCRs occurred in many donors.

In regard to this clone: What it recognizes is unknown.

The data were produced by immunoSEQ multiplex PCR, yet TCRdb's version contains in-frame clones alone and is incomplete. The table lists 90,000 to 120,000 clones, over 75% of them singletons. The CDR3 totals 13 residues. Germline assignment: CDR1 SQVTM and CDR2 ANQGSEA. The V and J ends lost 6 bases and 8 bases respectively, with 19 bases between them. Sequenced input: PBMCs. The V gene is TRBV29-1, the J gene TRBJ1-2; D might be TRBD1 (5 bases). This TCR derives from a woman aged 18 to 35 in good health and CMV-seronegative. CDR3 amino acids: CSVDAGTGGGYTF. In DNA, the CDR3 is TGCAGCGTAGACGCAGGGACTGGGGGAGGCTACACCTTC.